This T cell receptor (beta chain) was sequenced during a study of shared clonotypes between healthy human individuals. Study-wide results and caveats: Naive subsets tended to show greater estimated richness than memory subsets.

This CDR3 region has 13 residues. CDR1 and CDR2 (germline): SGHRS, YFSETQ. V shed 0 bases and J shed 1 base, with 2 bases lying between them. Sequencing used immunoSEQ multiplex PCR; TCRdb keeps in-frame clones, though not all of them. The data show some 200,000 clones, approximately 70% seen once. CD45RA+ naive and CD45RA-negative memory subsets were separated from CD4+ cells. Of note for this clone: Its antigen is unknown.

The chain is built from TRBV5-1 and TRBJ2-1; D gene unclear. The TCR comes from a man younger than 40 in good health. Sequencing was performed on memory CD4+ T cells sorted from blood. Subset indicated: CD45RA-negative fraction. This CDR3 is CASSLESYNEQFF. CDR3 coding DNA: TGCGCCAGCAGCTTGGAATCCTACAATGAGCAGTTCTTC.